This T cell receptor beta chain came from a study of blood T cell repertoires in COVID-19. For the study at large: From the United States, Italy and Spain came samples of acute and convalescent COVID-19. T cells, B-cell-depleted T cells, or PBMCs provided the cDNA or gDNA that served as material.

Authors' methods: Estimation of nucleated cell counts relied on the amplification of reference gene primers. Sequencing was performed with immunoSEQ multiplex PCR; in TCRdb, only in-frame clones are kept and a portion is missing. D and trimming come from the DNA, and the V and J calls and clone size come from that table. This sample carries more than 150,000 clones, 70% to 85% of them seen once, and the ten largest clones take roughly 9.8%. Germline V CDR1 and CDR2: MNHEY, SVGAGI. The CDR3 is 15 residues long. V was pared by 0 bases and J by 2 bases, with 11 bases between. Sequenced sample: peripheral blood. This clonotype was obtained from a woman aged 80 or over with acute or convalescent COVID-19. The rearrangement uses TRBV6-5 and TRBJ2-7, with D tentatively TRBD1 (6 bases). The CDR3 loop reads CASSYSGAKTYEQYF. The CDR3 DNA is TGTGCCAGCAGTTACTCGGGGGCCAAAACCTACGAGCAGTACTTC.